This is a list of T cell receptor beta chains from one sample in a study of shared clonotypes between healthy human individuals. The assay was immunoSEQ multiplex PCR, and TCRdb's table has in-frame clones only and misses some. The table lists 2 million to 2.5 million clones, 93% of them singletons, with approximately 0.4% in the top ten. The specimen sequenced was naive CD4+ T cells from PBMCs. The source of these receptors is a man between 18 and 29 years old in good health. Some clones in this sample may be carry-over from other donors' samples. Each CDR3 is given with its conserved first and last residue.

J gene | V gene | CDR3 protein
TRBJ2-5 | TRBV11-2 | CASSHKQGAVWETQYF
TRBJ2-2 | TRBV7-8 | CASSHETGVNTGELFF
TRBJ2-1 | TRBV5-1 | CASSPTSGSSYNEQFF
TRBJ1-1 | TRBV4-2 | CASSQDPANTEAFF
TRBJ1-3 | TRBV18 | CASSRQTVDQVGNTIYF
TRBJ2-3 | TRBV5-1 | CASSLAEQAHGDTQYF
TRBJ2-3 | TRBV10-1 | CASSVTSGGADTQYF
TRBJ2-5 | TRBV30 | CAWSEVAGTQYF
TRBJ2-7 | TRBV7-9 | CASSFMGLREQYF
TRBJ1-5 | TRBV19 | CASSIGGKTSNQPQHF
TRBJ2-1 | TRBV10-1 | CASSEYTFIGPNEQFF
TRBJ2-5 | TRBV11-2 | CASSLSVNQETQYF
TRBJ2-7 | TRBV5-6 | CASSFMAGVPYEQYF
TRBJ2-1 | TRBV7-8 | CASSLSYLNEQFF